Following are 8 T cell receptor beta chains from one sample sequenced in a study of cytomegalovirus exposure and HLA in healthy donors. PCR was performed using 60 Vbeta and 13 Jbeta primers. Clones were read by immunoSEQ multiplex PCR, and TCRdb kept only the in-frame ones, dropping some. The sample lists approximately 190,000 clones, more than 65% occurring once. The sequenced material came from PBMCs. Receptor source: a man aged 45 to 65 in good health and CMV-seronegative.

The chain carries TRBV11-2 and TRBJ2-5; 7 nucleotides align to TRBD1. Germline-derived CDR1 and CDR2 are SGHAT and FQNNGV. With V trimmed by 4 bases and J by 4 bases, 12 bases remained unmatched. The CDR3 consists of 16 residues. CDR3 nucleotide sequence: TGTGCCAGCAGCTCCCTTAGAGGGGGCGCCCCAGAGACCCAGTACTTC. Its translation: CASSSLRGGAPETQYF. Supplemented by reference TRBV11-2 and TRBJ2-5, the full variable domain reads EAGVAQSPRYKIIEKRQSVAFWCNPISGHATLYWYQQILGQGPKLLIQFQNNGVVDDSQLPKDRFSAERLKGVDSTLKIQPAKLEDSAVYLCASSSLRGGAPETQYFGPGTRLLVL.

This chain uses TRBV6-5 with TRBJ2-1; 9 bases align to TRBD2. Trimming removed 8 bases from V and 3 bases from J; junction bases left unmatched: 5. The CDR3 has 14 residues. The germline V gene has CDR1 MNHEY and CDR2 SVGAGI. The CDR3 region is CASGAGGHYNEQFF. The DNA for the CDR3 is TGTGCCAGCGGTGCGGGAGGGCACTACAATGAGCAGTTCTTC.

V gene TRBV9 combines with J gene TRBJ1-5; D is unclear. V lost 0 bases and J 5 bases, leaving 6 bases between the germline ends. Germline V gene data show CDR1 as SGDLS and CDR2 as YYNGEE. This CDR3 is 13 amino acids long. The CDR3 nucleotides are TGTGCCAGCAGCGTAGATTCAGATCAGCCCCAGCATTTT. Encoded protein: CASSVDSDQPQHF. Together with reference TRBV9 and TRBJ1-5, the CDR3 gives the full variable domain: DSGVTQTPKHLITATGQRVTLRCSPRSGDLSVYWYQQSLDQGLQFLIQYYNGEERAKGNILERFSAQQFPDLHSELNLSSLELGDSALYFCASSVDSDQPQHFGDGTRLSIL.

This chain connects TRBV13 to TRBJ2-2; D possibly corresponds to TRBD1 (5 bases). Germline V gives CDR1 PRHDT, CDR2 FYEKMQ (reference sequence). The V and J ends lost 6 bases and 1 base respectively, with 12 bases between them. The CDR3 is 15 amino acids. The CDR3 DNA follows: TGTGCCAGCAGGGGGCTGAGTCGGAACACCGGGGAGCTGTTTTTT. It translates to CASRGLSRNTGELFF.

The chain recombines TRBV18 with TRBJ1-2, with 9 nucleotides matching TRBD1. The CDR3 loop spans 15 amino acids. V gave up 4 bases and J gave up 3 bases; unmatched junction bases: 6. CDR1 is KGHSH, CDR2 LQKENI, per germline. In nucleotides, the CDR3 is TGTGCCAGCTCACTGCCGGGACAGGGTGACTATGGCTACACCTTC. It specifies CASSLPGQGDYGYTF.

The gene calls are TRBV7-2 and TRBJ2-5; D gene uncertain. CDR3 size: 12 residues. CDR1 and CDR2 from the germline V gene are SGHTA and FQGNSA. Trimming shortened V by 1 base and J by 5 bases, and 5 bases separated the two germline ends. In DNA form, the CDR3 reads TGTGCCAGCAGCTTAGTCGGGGAGACCCAGTACTTC. This gives the protein CASSLVGETQYF. The whole variable domain, remainder taken from reference TRBV7-2 and TRBJ2-5, is GAGVSQSPSNKVTEKGKDVELRCDPISGHTALYWYRQSLGQGLEFLIYFQGNSAPDKSGLPSDRFSAERTGGSVSTLTIQRTQQEDSAVYLCASSLVGETQYFGPGTRLLVL.

CDR3 protein: CASSFSGRGSYNEQFF. Here the CDR3 DNA reads TGTGCCAGCAGCTTTAGTGGGAGGGGGTCCTACAATGAGCAGTTCTTC. V is TRBV7-6 and J is TRBJ2-1, with D possibly TRBD2 on 7 matching bases. From germline, CDR1 is SGHVS and CDR2 FNYEAQ. Trimming removed 3 bases at V and 1 base at J, with 13 bases between. The CDR3 runs 16 residues.

The J gene is TRBJ2-7, the V gene TRBV4-2; 8 positions agree with TRBD1. CDR3 length equals 17 residues. Germline CDR1 is LGHNA and CDR2 is YNFKEQ. V gave up 3 bases and J gave up 5 bases; unmatched junction bases: 15. The CDR3 loop is CASSQSLIGQGTHEQYF. The DNA of the CDR3 is TGTGCCAGCAGCCAGTCCCTAATAGGACAGGGCACCCACGAGCAGTACTTC.